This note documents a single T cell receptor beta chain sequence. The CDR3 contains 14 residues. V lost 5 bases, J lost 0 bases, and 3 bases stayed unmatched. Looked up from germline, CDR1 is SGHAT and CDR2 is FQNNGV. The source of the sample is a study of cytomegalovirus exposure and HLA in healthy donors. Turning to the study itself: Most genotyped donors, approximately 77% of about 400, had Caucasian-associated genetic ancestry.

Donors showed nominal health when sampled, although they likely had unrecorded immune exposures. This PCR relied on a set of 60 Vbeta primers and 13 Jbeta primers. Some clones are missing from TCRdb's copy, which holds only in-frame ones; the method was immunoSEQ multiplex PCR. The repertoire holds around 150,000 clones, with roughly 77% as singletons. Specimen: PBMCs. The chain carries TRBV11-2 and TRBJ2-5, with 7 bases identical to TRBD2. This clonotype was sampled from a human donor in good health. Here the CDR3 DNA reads TGTGCCAGCAGCGTTAGCGGGTACCAAGAGACCCAGTACTTC. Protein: CASSVSGYQETQYF.